Below, 2 T cell receptor beta chains from the same sample are listed, as sequenced in a study of cytomegalovirus exposure and HLA in healthy donors. The PCR employed 60 Vbeta primers together with 13 Jbeta primers. TCRdb's table, derived via immunoSEQ multiplex PCR, lists solely in-frame clones and lacks some. The sample has approximately 150,000 clones, around 72% seen once. Sequencing used PBMCs. The receptors stem from a woman between 35 and 50 years old in good health and CMV-seropositive.

The chain has TRBV28 and TRBJ2-7; 7 bases are shared with TRBD1. V dropped 4 bases and J dropped 4; count of bases not matched to a gene: 4. This CDR3 spans 13 amino acids. Germline-derived CDR1 and CDR2 are MDHEN and SYDVKM. CDR3: CASSSYRGYEQYF. The CDR3 nucleotides read TGTGCCAGCAGTTCATACAGGGGATACGAGCAGTACTTC.

CDR3 in DNA: TGTGCCAGCAGCGTCAGGGAAAATCAGCCCCAGCATTTT. It codes for CASSVRENQPQHF. V and J are TRBV2 and TRBJ1-5, with TRBD1 as a possible D gene (5 bases). From germline, CDR1 is SNHLY and CDR2 FYNNEI. The CDR3 spans 13 residues. The V end lost 6 bases, the J end lost 4 bases, and 10 bases lay between the germline ends.